These 17 T cell receptor beta chains were sequenced from one sample in a study of CD8+ T cells in alopecia areata. After isolation, RNA underwent reverse transcription to generate cDNA as the sequencing template. This table comes from immunoSEQ multiplex PCR, and its TCRdb copy is limited to in-frame clones, with some not included. Among over 50,000 clones listed, approximately 43% were seen once. Here the sequenced sample was CD8+ T cells sorted from blood, taken at week 0. These receptors all stem from a human donor with alopecia areata.

V is TRBV7-2 and J is TRBJ2-3; 7 bases map to TRBD2. There are 18 residues in the CDR3. CDR1 SGHTA and CDR2 FQGNSA come from the germline V gene. The trim removed 4 bases at V and 2 bases at J, leaving 15 bases unmatched. This CDR3 is CASSSPMVLAAATDTQYF. The CDR3 DNA sequence: TGTGCCAGCAGCTCCCCGATGGTCCTAGCGGCAGCCACAGATACGCAGTATTTT.

This clone was detected a few times. The rearrangement joins TRBV29-1 to TRBJ2-7; 12 bases fit TRBD2. The CDR3 runs to 14 residues. CDR1 is SQVTM and CDR2 is ANQGSEA in the germline V gene. Trimming took 6 bases from V and 4 from J; bases not matched to a gene: 7. The CDR3 bases are TGCAGCGTCCGACTAGCGGGAGAGGGTTACGAGCAGTACTTC. The encoded protein is CSVRLAGEGYEQYF.

V is TRBV2 and J is TRBJ2-7, with TRBD2 identical over 14 bases. With V trimmed by 6 bases and J by 2 bases, 3 bases remained unmatched. The germline CDR1 and CDR2 sequences are SNHLY and FYNNEI. The CDR3 length is 15 residues. CDR3 protein: CASSPGLAGAYEQYF. CDR3 coding DNA: TGTGCCAGCAGCCCGGGACTAGCGGGGGCCTACGAGCAGTACTTC.

The chain employs TRBV9 and TRBJ2-3; D is perhaps TRBD2 (6 bases). The CDR3 sequence is 15 residues long. V lost 0 bases and J lost 4, with 12 bases in between. The germline V gene encodes CDR1 SGDLS and CDR2 YYNGEE. The CDR3 DNA sequence: TGTGCCAGCAGCGTAGGGGTACGGGAGCCAGATACGCAGTATTTT. Its protein is CASSVGVREPDTQYF.

This sequence joins TRBV4-1 and TRBJ2-2; D is undetermined. V gave up 5 bases and J gave up 5 bases, with 18 bases separating them. Germline V gene lookup returns CDR1 MGHRA and CDR2 YSYEKL. The CDR3 totals 16 residues. CDR3 nucleotides: TGCGCCAGCAGCTCTTCGGCCGTAACGGAGACCGGGGAGCTGTTTTTT. Its protein product is CASSSSAVTETGELFF.

A word on this clone: One junction end disagrees with the germline gene, perhaps due to a read error. The chain couples TRBV4-3 to TRBJ2-3; TRBD2 might be the D (5 bases). CDR3 length: 17 amino acids. In germline, CDR1 is LGHNA, CDR2 YSLEER. The CDR3 region is CASSQDSAVSVTDTRYF. CDR3 coding DNA: TGCGCCAGCAGCCAAGATTCAGCGGTGTCTGTCACAGATACGCGGTATTTT.

The chain carries TRBV4-2 and TRBJ1-5; TRBD1 is a possible D gene (5 bases). From germline, CDR1 is LGHNA and CDR2 YNFKEQ. V lost 8 bases to trimming and J lost 1 base, with 12 bases between them. The CDR3 loop spans 14 amino acids. Here the CDR3 DNA reads TGTGCCAGCGCCTACGGGGGGAGCAATCAGCCCCAGCATTTT. Its protein is CASAYGGSNQPQHF.

This clone was observed a few times. V usage is TRBV5-1 and J usage is TRBJ2-1; TRBD2 matches at 10 bases. The germline gives CDR1 SGHRS, CDR2 YFSETQ. V lost 0 bases, J lost 0 bases, and 3 bases stayed unmatched. The CDR3 length is 17 residues. The CDR3 sequence is CASSLGAGGSSYNEQFF. DNA of the CDR3: TGCGCCAGCAGCTTGGGAGCGGGAGGGTCCTCCTACAATGAGCAGTTCTTC.

J is TRBJ2-5 and V is TRBV5-6, with D possibly being TRBD2 (6 bases). This CDR3 comprises 15 residues. Trimming took off 0 bases at V and 3 bases at J, with 12 bases between the two ends. Germline values: CDR1 SGHDT, CDR2 YYEEEE. CDR3 loop: CASSLAGVMKETQYF. The CDR3 DNA sequence: TGTGCCAGCAGCTTGGCGGGAGTAATGAAAGAGACCCAGTACTTC.

The V call is TRBV29-1, the J call TRBJ1-1; D is uncertain. Germline V gene sequence: CDR1 SQVTM, CDR2 ANQGSEA. V was clipped by 3 bases and J by 3 bases, with 11 bases between them. The CDR3 is made up of 13 amino acids. The CDR3 nucleotides are TGCAGCGTTGACGAAAGGCTTGACACTGAAGCTTTCTTT. Its protein product is CSVDERLDTEAFF.

This clone came up a few times. The chain combines TRBV7-8 with TRBJ2-7; tentatively, D is TRBD2 (5 bases). With 5 bases removed from V and 1 base from J, the gap between germline ends came to 12 bases. Germline CDR1 SGHVS, CDR2 FQNEAQ. CDR3 size: 14 residues. Here the CDR3 DNA reads TGTGCCAGCAGCCCACCGGGGTTGTCCTACGAGCAGTACTTC. Translation: CASSPPGLSYEQYF.

V usage is TRBV29-1 and J usage is TRBJ2-3; D is tentatively TRBD1 or TRBD2 (6 bases each). The CDR3 extends over 13 amino acids. The germline gives CDR1 SQVTM, CDR2 ANQGSEA. The germline V and J ends were trimmed by 7 bases and 6 bases, with 17 bases remaining between them. CDR3 coding DNA: TGCAGCGCCCAGGGGACTTCCGTGGATACGCAGTATTTT. The encoded protein is CSAQGTSVDTQYF.

This clone has just a few counts. The rearrangement joins TRBV10-3 to TRBJ1-2, with D maybe TRBD1 (6 bases). With 2 bases removed from V and 4 bases from J, the gap between germline ends came to 11 bases. The CDR3 is 14 residues long. Germline V gene data show CDR1 as ENHRY and CDR2 as SYGVKD. The CDR3 nucleotides read TGTGCCATCAGTGAGCCCGGGACATCCTATGGCTACACCTTC. It specifies CAISEPGTSYGYTF.

The CDR3 sequence: CSAETGVGYEQYF. Written as DNA, the CDR3 is TGCAGCGCCGAGACAGGGGTGGGTTACGAGCAGTACTTC. The chain joins TRBV29-1 to TRBJ2-7; 8 bases align to TRBD1. V gave up 7 bases and J gave up 4 bases; unmatched junction bases: 9. Germline V gene lookup returns CDR1 SQVTM and CDR2 ANQGSEA. This CDR3 region has 13 residues.

The chain recombines TRBV19 with TRBJ2-7; 11 bases line up with TRBD1. The germline CDR1 and CDR2 sequences are LNHDA and SQIVND (reference sequence). The ends lost 5 bases at V and 6 bases at J; junction bases unmatched: 6. This CDR3 is 14 amino acids long. The CDR3 DNA sequence: TGTGCCAGTAGTCCTAGGACAGGGGGCGGCGAGCAGTACTTC. Encoded protein: CASSPRTGGGEQYF.

This clone was detected once. This sequence joins TRBV27 and TRBJ1-4; D unclear. This CDR3 has 13 residues. V gave up 1 base and J gave up 8 bases, with 8 bases separating them. Germline V gene lookup returns CDR1 MNHEY and CDR2 SMNVEV (reference sequence). CDR3 DNA sequence: TGTGCCAGCAGTTTATTGGGGAAAGAAAAACTGTTTTTT. This encodes CASSLLGKEKLFF.

This chain connects TRBV29-1 to TRBJ2-2, with D maybe TRBD2 (5 bases). Germline CDR1 SQVTM, CDR2 ANQGSEA. The V end was cut by 7 bases, the J end by 1 base, with 10 bases between. The CDR3 runs to 13 residues. CDR3 residues: CSGRNRNTGELFF. As DNA, the CDR3 is TGCAGCGGGAGGAACAGGAACACCGGGGAGCTGTTTTTT.